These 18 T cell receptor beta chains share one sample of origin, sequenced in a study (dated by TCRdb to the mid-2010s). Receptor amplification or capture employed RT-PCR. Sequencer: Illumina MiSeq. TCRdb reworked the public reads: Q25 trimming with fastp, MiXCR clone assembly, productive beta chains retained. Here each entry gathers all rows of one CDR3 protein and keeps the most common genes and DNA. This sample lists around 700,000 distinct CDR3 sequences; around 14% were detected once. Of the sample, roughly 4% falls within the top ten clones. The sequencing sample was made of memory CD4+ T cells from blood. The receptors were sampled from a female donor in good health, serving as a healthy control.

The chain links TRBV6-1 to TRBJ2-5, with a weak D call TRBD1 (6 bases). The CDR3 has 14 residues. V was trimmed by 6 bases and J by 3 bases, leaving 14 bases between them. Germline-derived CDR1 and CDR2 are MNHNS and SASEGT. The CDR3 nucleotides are TGTGCCAGCAGCATTACAGGGAGTGAAGAGACCCAGTACTTC. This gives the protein CASSITGSEETQYF.

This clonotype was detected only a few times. The CDR3 region is CASRNRETEGSPLHF. CDR3 sequence (DNA): TGTGCCAGCAGGAACCGGGAGACAGAGGGATCACCCCTCCACTTT. The chain couples TRBV6-1 to TRBJ1-6, with D possibly being TRBD1 (5 bases). The ends were cut back, 6 bases at V and 10 bases at J, with 19 bases in the middle. Germline V lookup: CDR1 MNHNS, CDR2 SASEGT. The CDR3 is made up of 15 amino acids.

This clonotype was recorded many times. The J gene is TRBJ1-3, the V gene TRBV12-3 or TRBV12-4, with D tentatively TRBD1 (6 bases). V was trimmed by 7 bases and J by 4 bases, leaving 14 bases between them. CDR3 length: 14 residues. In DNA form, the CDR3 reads TGTGCCAGCACCCCGACAGGAGGAGGAAACACCATATATTTT. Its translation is CASTPTGGGNTIYF.

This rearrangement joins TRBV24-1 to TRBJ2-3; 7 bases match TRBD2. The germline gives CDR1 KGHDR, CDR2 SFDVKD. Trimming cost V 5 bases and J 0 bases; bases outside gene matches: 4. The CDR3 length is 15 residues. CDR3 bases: TGTGCCACCAGTGGGCTAGCGGATAGCACAGATACGCAGTATTTT. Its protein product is CATSGLADSTDTQYF.

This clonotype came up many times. CDR3 coding DNA: TGCAGTGCTAGAGTTCCCGGGACAGGCGATTACGAGCAGTACTTC. As protein: CSARVPGTGDYEQYF. The chain recombines TRBV20-1 with TRBJ2-7; 8 positions match TRBD1. After removal of 1 base from V and 4 bases from J, the junction contained 9 bases not matched to a gene. The V gene's germline CDR1 is DFQATT and CDR2 SNEGSKA (reference sequence). This CDR3 is 15 amino acids long.

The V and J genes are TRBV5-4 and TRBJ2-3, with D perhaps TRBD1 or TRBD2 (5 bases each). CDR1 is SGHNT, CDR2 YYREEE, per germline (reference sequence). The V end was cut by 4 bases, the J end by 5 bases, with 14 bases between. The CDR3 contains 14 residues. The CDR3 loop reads CASSRDGALDTQYF. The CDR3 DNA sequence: TGTGCCAGCAGCCGGGACGGAGCCCTAGATACGCAGTATTTT.

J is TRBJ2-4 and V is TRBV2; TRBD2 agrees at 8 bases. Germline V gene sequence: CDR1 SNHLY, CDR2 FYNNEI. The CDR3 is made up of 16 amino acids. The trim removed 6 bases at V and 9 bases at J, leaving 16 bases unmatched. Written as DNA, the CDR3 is TGTGCCAGCAGGGCCGGCGCCGGGACTAGGAGCCTCATTCAGTACTTC. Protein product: CASRAGAGTRSLIQYF.

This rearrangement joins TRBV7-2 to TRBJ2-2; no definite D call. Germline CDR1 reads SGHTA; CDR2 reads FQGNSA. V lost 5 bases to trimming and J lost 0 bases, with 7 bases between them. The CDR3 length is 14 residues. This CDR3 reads CASSGHANTGELFF. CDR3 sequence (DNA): TGTGCCAGCAGCGGCCACGCGAACACCGGGGAGCTGTTTTTT. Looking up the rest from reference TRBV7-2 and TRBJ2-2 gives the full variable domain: GAGVSQSPSNKVTEKGKDVELRCDPISGHTALYWYRQSLGQGLEFLIYFQGNSAPDKSGLPSDRFSAERTGGSVSTLTIQRTQQEDSAVYLCASSGHANTGELFFGEGSRLTVL.

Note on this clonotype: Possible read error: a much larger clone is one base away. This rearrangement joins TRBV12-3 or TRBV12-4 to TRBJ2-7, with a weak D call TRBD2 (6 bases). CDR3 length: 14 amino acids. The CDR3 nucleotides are TGTACCAGCAGTCCGACTAGAACCTCCTACGAGCAGTACTTC. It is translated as CTSSPTRTSYEQYF.

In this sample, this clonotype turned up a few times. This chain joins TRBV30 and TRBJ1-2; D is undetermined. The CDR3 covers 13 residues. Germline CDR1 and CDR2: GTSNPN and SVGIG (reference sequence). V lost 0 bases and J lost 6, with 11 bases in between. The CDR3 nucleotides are TGTGCCTGGAGTGTCGGTGGGCCCAATGGCTACACCTTC. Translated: CAWSVGGPNGYTF.

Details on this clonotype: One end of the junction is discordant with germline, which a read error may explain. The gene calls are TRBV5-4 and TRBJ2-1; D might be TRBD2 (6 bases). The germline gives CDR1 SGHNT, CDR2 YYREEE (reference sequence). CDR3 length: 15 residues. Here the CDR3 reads CASSLGLPAYYEQFF. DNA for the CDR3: TGTGCCAGCAGCCTAGGACTACCTGCCTACTATGAGCAGTTCTTC.

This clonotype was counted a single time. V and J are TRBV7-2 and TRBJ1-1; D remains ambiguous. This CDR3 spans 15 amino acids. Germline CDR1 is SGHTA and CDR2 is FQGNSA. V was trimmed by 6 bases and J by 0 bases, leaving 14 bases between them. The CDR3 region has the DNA TGTGCCAGCAGGTGGGATCGACGCATGAACACTGAAGCTTTCTTT. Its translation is CASRWDRRMNTEAFF.

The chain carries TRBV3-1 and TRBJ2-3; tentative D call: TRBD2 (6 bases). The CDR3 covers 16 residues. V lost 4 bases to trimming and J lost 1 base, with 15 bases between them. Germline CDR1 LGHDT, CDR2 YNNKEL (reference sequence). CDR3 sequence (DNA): TGTGCCAGCAGCCCGCCGGACTACAAGGGCACAGATACGCAGTATTTT. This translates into CASSPPDYKGTDTQYF.

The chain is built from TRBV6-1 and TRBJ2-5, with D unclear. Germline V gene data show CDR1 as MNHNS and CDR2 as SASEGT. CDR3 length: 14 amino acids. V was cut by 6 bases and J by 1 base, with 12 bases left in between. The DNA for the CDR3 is TGTGCCAGCAGCGTCAGATATTCCCAAGAGACCCAGTACTTC. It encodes CASSVRYSQETQYF.

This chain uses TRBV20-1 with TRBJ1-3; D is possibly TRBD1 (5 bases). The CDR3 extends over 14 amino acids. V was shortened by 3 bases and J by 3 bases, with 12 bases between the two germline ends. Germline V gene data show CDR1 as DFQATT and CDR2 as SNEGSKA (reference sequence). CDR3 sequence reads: CSASIRGFGNTIYF. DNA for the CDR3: TGCAGTGCTAGCATTAGGGGATTTGGAAACACCATATATTTT.

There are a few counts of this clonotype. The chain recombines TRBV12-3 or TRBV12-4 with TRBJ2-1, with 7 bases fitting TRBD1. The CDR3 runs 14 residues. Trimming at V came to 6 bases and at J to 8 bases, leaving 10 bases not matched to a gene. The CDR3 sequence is CASRQGQQYDEQFF. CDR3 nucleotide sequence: TGTGCCAGCAGGCAGGGACAGCAGTACGATGAGCAGTTCTTC.

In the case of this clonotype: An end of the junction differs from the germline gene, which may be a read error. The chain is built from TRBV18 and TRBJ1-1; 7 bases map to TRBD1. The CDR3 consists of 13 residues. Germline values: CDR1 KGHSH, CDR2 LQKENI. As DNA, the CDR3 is TGTGCCAGCTCACCGGACAGGAACACTGTAGCTTTCTTT. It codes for CASSPDRNTVAFF. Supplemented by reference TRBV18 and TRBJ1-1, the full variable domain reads NAGVMQNPRHLVRRRGQEARLRCSPMKGHSHVYWYRQLPEEGLKFMVYLQKENIIDESGMPKERFSAEFPKEGPSILRIQQVVRGDSAAYFCASSPDRNTVAFFGQGTRLTVV.

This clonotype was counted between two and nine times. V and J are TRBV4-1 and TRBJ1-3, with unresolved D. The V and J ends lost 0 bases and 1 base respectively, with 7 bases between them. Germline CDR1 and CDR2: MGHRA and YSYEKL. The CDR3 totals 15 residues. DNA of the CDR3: TGCGCCAGCAGCCAAGATCTAGTATCTGGAAACACCATATATTTT. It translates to CASSQDLVSGNTIYF.